Described below is a single T cell receptor (beta chain) sequence and its context. Its antigen is not known. The data belong to a study of T cell repertoires in cytomegalovirus infection. Overall study: Public TCR beta signature analysis indicated the presence of both CMV infection and matching HLA type. Study outcomes and limitations: Dominating the ex vivo response were HLA-C-restricted CMV-specific TCR beta clonotypes.

TCRdb re-called the reads with MiXCR, one entry per CDR3 protein. Among under 800,000 distinct CDR3 sequences listed, around 24% were seen once. Trimming cost V 0 bases and J 9 bases, with 12 bases left between them. This CDR3 region has 13 residues. Germline CDR1 and CDR2: PRHDT and FYEKMQ (reference sequence). The receptor's source is a human donor in good health (CMV status not recorded). Some clones in this sample may be carry-over from other donors' samples. This chain links TRBV13 with TRBJ2-7; D unclear. The sequenced material came from CD8+ T cells from PBMCs. CDR3: CASSLGDPSGQYF. The CDR3 region has the DNA TGTGCCAGCAGCTTAGGGGACCCCTCGGGGCAGTACTTC.